The clone carrying this TCR beta chain was picked up one time. The CDR3 extends over 16 amino acids. The V gene's germline CDR1 is MGHRA and CDR2 YSYEKL. V shed 0 bases and J shed 0 bases, with 9 bases lying between them. This record belongs to a study of blood T cell repertoires in COVID-19. Repertoires were generated with immunoSEQ multiplex PCR, while TCRdb's copy carries only in-frame clones and drops some. The table lists 450,000 to 500,000 clones, 70% to 90% of them singletons. Sequenced input: peripheral blood. This clonotype was obtained from a human donor in a cohort sampled during active COVID-19. The chain is built from TRBV4-1 and TRBJ1-3; D gene ambiguous. This chain's CDR3 is CASSQDSDYSGNTIYF. DNA of the CDR3: TGCGCCAGCAGCCAAGACAGTGATTACTCTGGAAACACCATATATTTT.